This T cell receptor beta chain appears in the sequencing data of a study of cytomegalovirus exposure and HLA in healthy donors. The wider study: One earlier analysis, a look at some 180 million T cells, found roughly 120 million unique TCR beta sequences.

Notes on the study in general: Sequencing probably produced one cluster of sequence variants that were highly shared. DRB1 showed the most TCR associations and HLA-C the fewest in a later analysis, as rates varied by HLA locus. The study put 150 to 200 TCR beta chains on its list as cytomegalovirus-associated.

Between the trimmed V and J ends, which lost 4 bases and 6 bases, there was a span of 13 bases. CDR1 and CDR2 from the germline V gene are SGHRS and YFSETQ. The CDR3 has 14 residues. With regard to this clone: The antigen is undetermined.

13 Jbeta primers and 60 Vbeta primers were used for the PCR. TCRdb's table, derived via immunoSEQ multiplex PCR, lists solely in-frame clones and lacks some. The sample has about 130,000 clones; over 75% are singletons. This clonotype was sampled from a boy aged 5 to 17 in good health and CMV-seronegative. Sequencing input: PBMCs. The chain has TRBV5-1 and TRBJ2-2; tentatively, D is TRBD2 (7 bases). The CDR3 is CASSKTGLAGELFF. The CDR3 DNA follows: TGCGCCAGCAGCAAGACAGGACTAGCCGGGGAGCTGTTTTTT.